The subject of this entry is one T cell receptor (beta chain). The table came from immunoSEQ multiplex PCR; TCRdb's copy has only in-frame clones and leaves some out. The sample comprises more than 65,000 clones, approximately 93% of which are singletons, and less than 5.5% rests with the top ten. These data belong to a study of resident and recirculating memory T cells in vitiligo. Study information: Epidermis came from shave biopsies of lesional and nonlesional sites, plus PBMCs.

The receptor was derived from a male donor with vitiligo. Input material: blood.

In DNA, the CDR3 is TGTGCCAGCAGCTTAAGAGGGAGGGAGACCCAGTACTTC. As protein: CASSLRGRETQYF. The genes are TRBV7-9 and TRBJ2-5; a possible D gene is TRBD2 (6 bases). The CDR3 has 13 residues. CDR1 and CDR2 from the germline V gene are SEHNR and FQNEAQ (reference sequence). The ends were cut back, 2 bases at V and 5 bases at J, with 9 bases in the middle.